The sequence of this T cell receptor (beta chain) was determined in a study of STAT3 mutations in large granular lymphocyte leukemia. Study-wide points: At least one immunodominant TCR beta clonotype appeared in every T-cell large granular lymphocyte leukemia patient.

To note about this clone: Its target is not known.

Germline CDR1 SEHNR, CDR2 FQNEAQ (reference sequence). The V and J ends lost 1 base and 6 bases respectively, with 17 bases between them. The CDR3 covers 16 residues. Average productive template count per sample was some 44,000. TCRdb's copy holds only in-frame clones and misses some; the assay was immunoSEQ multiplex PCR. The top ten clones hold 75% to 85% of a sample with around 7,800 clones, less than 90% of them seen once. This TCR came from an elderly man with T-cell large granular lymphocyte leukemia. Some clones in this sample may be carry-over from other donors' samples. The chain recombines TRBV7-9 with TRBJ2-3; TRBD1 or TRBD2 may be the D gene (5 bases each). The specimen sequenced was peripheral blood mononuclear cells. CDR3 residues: CASSLGLAQGADTQYF. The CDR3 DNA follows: TGTGCCAGCAGCTTAGGTCTAGCCCAAGGGGCGGATACGCAGTATTTT.